This T cell receptor beta chain comes out of a study of control samples from healthy donors and cancer patients. This clone was seen only once. Generated by immunoSEQ multiplex PCR, the TCRdb table keeps only in-frame clones and is missing some. The sample includes roughly 130,000 clones, about nine tenths of them seen just once. This receptor was identified in a woman in her 30s in good health. The specimen sequenced was blood.

The CDR3 nucleotides read TGTGCCAGCAGCGTAGCGCCTAATGAAAAACTGTTTTTT. Protein product: CASSVAPNEKLFF. The V gene is TRBV9, the J gene TRBJ1-4; no reliable D call. Germline V gives CDR1 SGDLS, CDR2 YYNGEE. This CDR3 contains 13 residues. Trimming shortened V by 0 bases and J by 3 bases, and 3 bases separated the two germline ends.